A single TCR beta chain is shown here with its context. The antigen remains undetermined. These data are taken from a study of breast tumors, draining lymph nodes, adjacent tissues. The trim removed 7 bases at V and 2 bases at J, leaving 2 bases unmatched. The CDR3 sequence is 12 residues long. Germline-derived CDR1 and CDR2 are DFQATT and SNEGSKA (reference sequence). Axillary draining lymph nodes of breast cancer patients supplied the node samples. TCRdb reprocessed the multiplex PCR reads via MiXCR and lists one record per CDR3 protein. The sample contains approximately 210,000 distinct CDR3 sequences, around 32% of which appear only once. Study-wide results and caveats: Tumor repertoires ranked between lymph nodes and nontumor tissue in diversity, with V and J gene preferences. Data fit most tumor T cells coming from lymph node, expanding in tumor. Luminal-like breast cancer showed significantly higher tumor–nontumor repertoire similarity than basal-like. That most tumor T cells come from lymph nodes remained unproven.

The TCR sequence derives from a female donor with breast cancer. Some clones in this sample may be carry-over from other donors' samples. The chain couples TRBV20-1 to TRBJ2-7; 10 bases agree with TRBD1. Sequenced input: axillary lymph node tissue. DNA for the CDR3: TGCAGTGGGGACAGGGGCCCCTACGAGCAGTACTTC. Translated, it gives CSGDRGPYEQYF.